Each of the 25 T cell receptor beta chains below was sequenced from the same sample in a study of metastatic and nonmetastatic thyroid tumors. The entire patient cohort was treatment-naive prior to thyroid surgery. TCRdb re-analyzed the PCR reads through MiXCR. The sample lists 9,500 to 15,000 clones, more than 20% occurring once. Sequenced input: adjacent normal tissue. These TCRs come from a female donor with papillary thyroid cancer or a benign thyroid nodule (not recorded which). Some clones in this sample may be carry-over from other donors' samples.

This clone was detected many times. This chain connects TRBV18 to TRBJ2-3, with D hard to call. Germline loops: CDR1 KGHSH, CDR2 LQKENI. The ends were cut back, 0 bases at V and 0 bases at J, with 4 bases in the middle. The CDR3 runs to 14 residues. In nucleotides, the CDR3 is TGTGCCAGCTCACCACCGGAAAGCACAGATACGCAGTATTTT. Translated: CASSPPESTDTQYF.

This clone was seen many times. Other DNA sequences in this sample translate to the same CDR3. The J gene is TRBJ2-1, the V gene TRBV29-1, with 7 bases aligning to TRBD2. The V and J ends lost 6 bases and 10 bases, in that order; junction bases with no gene match: 3. Germline CDR1 SQVTM, CDR2 ANQGSEA. The CDR3 runs 10 residues. The CDR3 DNA sequence: TGCAGCGTGGGGGGGGGGGAGCAGTTCTTC. Translated, it gives CSVGGGEQFF.

This clone was counted ten times or more. This rearrangement joins TRBV5-5 to TRBJ2-1; D tentatively fits TRBD1 or TRBD2 (5 bases each). This CDR3 contains 12 residues. Germline CDR1 and CDR2: SGHKS and YYEKEE (reference sequence). The germline V and J ends were trimmed by 5 bases and 8 bases, with 11 bases remaining between them. The CDR3 bases are TGTGCCAGCAGTTATGGGACGTATGAGCAGTTCTTC. The encoded protein is CASSYGTYEQFF.

This clone has ten or more counts. This chain links TRBV30 with TRBJ1-4; 11 nucleotides agree with TRBD1. The germline gives CDR1 GTSNPN, CDR2 SVGIG (reference sequence). The V gene end was trimmed by 5 bases and the J gene end by 8 bases; junction bases not matched to a gene: 4. The CDR3 is made up of 13 amino acids. The CDR3 nucleotides are TGTGCCTGGGACCGGGACAGGGGGGAAAAACTGTTTTTT. Translating gives CAWDRDRGEKLFF.

In this sample, this clone is medium-sized. V is TRBV7-2 and J is TRBJ1-5; 9 nucleotides line up with TRBD1. Germline lookup yields CDR1 SGHTA and CDR2 FQGNSA. The CDR3 is 14 amino acids. V shed 4 bases, J shed 11 bases, and the junction held 9 bases outside the gene matches. The CDR3 reads CASSSGQGLLTQHF. As DNA, the CDR3 is TGTGCCAGCAGCTCGGGACAGGGACTATTGACCCAGCATTTT.

The chain recombines TRBV27 with TRBJ2-5, with 10 bases lining up with TRBD2. CDR3 length: 14 amino acids. CDR1 is MNHEY and CDR2 is SMNVEV in the germline V gene (reference sequence). J lost 5 bases, V lost 4 bases, and 4 bases had no gene match. The DNA for the CDR3 is TGTGCCAGCAGTTGGGCTAGCGGGAGTGAGACCCAGTACTTC. Encoded protein: CASSWASGSETQYF.

Only one count was recorded for this clone. Sequence at one end of the junction differs from germline and may be a read error. The chain couples TRBV30 to TRBJ2-7; the D call may be TRBD1 or TRBD2 (5 bases each). CDR3 length: 12 residues. In germline, CDR1 is GTSNPN, CDR2 SVGIG (reference sequence). In nucleotides, the CDR3 is TGTGCCGGGAGCAGGGCCTCTGAAGAGCAGTACTTC. Translation gives CAGSRASEEQYF.

This clone was detected many times. A read error is possible here, since a much larger clone lies one base away. The genes are TRBV12-3 or TRBV12-4 and TRBJ1-4; D gene ambiguous. The length of the CDR3 is 14 residues. Between the trimmed V and J ends, which lost 3 bases and 5 bases, there was a span of 10 bases. CDR3 bases: TGTGCCAGCAGTTTCGAGATGGGGAATGAAAAACTGTTTTTT. It yields the protein CASSFEMGNEKLFF.

This clone qualifies as medium-sized. V usage is TRBV7-2 and J usage is TRBJ1-2; 9 positions match TRBD1. Looked up from germline, CDR1 is SGHTA and CDR2 is FQGNSA. V gave up 5 bases and J gave up 8 bases; unmatched junction bases: 9. This CDR3 spans 14 amino acids. In DNA form, the CDR3 reads TGTGCCAGCAGCCCATTCGACAGGGGGATGGGCTACACCTTC. This sequence encodes CASSPFDRGMGYTF.

Concerning this clone itself: The junction does not match germline at one end; this may be a read error. The V call is TRBV7-8, the J call TRBJ2-3, with D possibly TRBD2 on 5 matching bases. There are 12 residues in the CDR3. In germline, CDR1 is SGHVS, CDR2 FQNEAQ. CDR3 sequence (DNA): TGTCCCAGCAAGAGGGCCACAGATACGCAGTATTTT. As protein: CPSKRATDTQYF.

This clone is categorized as medium-sized. The V call is TRBV6-1, the J call TRBJ2-7; TRBD1 matches 9 bases. The trim removed 6 bases at V and 4 bases at J, leaving 7 bases unmatched. Germline V gives CDR1 MNHNS, CDR2 SASEGT. CDR3 length: 14 amino acids. The CDR3 is CASRGTGYRYEQYF. CDR3 sequence (DNA): TGTGCCAGCAGGGGGACAGGGTATAGGTACGAGCAGTACTTC.

This clone occurred many times. The chain uses TRBV7-8 and TRBJ2-5, with 9 nucleotides matching TRBD2. CDR3 size: 16 residues. Germline V gene lookup returns CDR1 SGHVS and CDR2 FQNEAQ. V was clipped by 1 base and J by 5 bases; unmatched bases: 8. CDR3 protein: CASSLGVTSGVETQYF. The DNA of the CDR3 is TGTGCCAGCAGCTTAGGTGTGACTAGCGGTGTGGAGACCCAGTACTTC.

A word on this clone: This likely comes from a read error, as the CDR3 has no conserved phenylalanine or tryptophan at its end. The V call is TRBV7-9, the J call TRBJ1-1; unclear D gene. The germline V gene has CDR1 SEHNR and CDR2 FQNEAQ (reference sequence). V lost 2 bases to trimming and J lost 6 bases, with 7 bases between them. This CDR3 is 12 amino acids long. The CDR3 DNA follows: TGTGCCAGCAGCTTAAATGCCCCTGAAGCTTTCTCT. Amino acid sequence: CASSLNAPEAFS.

This clone was picked up many times. Relative to the germline gene, one junction end is altered; a read error may explain this. The J gene is TRBJ1-4, the V gene TRBV15, with a possible D match to TRBD1 (5 bases). Per the germline V gene, CDR1 is LNHNV and CDR2 is YYDKDF (reference sequence). The CDR3 runs 15 residues. The CDR3 loop reads CATSPGTVYNEKPFF. CDR3 coding DNA: TGTGCCACCAGTCCTGGGACGGTCTATAATGAAAAACCGTTTTTT.

By sample fraction, this clone is medium-sized. The chain joins TRBV10-1 to TRBJ2-1; TRBD2 matches 9 bases. Germline V gene lookup returns CDR1 WNHNN and CDR2 SYGVQD (reference sequence). Unmatched junction bases numbered 6, after V lost 2 bases and J lost 7 bases. The CDR3 has 15 amino acids. The chain's CDR3 is CASSEAGGLGNEQFF. Written as DNA, the CDR3 is TGCGCCAGCAGTGAGGCGGGGGGGCTCGGAAATGAGCAGTTCTTC.

This clone was recorded many times. This rearrangement joins TRBV7-2 to TRBJ2-3; D ambiguous. Trimming cost V 4 bases and J 4 bases, with 15 bases left between them. Looked up from germline, CDR1 is SGHTA and CDR2 is FQGNSA. The CDR3 extends over 15 amino acids. The CDR3, as DNA: TGTGCCAGCAGCTCTTTTCTCCGACGTGCAGATACGCAGTATTTT. As protein: CASSSFLRRADTQYF.

A word on this clone: No conserved phenylalanine or tryptophan is present at the end of the CDR3, so a read error is the likely explanation. The chain uses TRBV5-1 and TRBJ2-2, with D maybe TRBD1 (5 bases). CDR1 and CDR2 (germline): SGHRS, YFSETQ. Deletions cut 7 bases from V and 0 bases from J, with 10 bases between. The CDR3 contains 14 residues. The CDR3 protein is CASADISNTGELFL. Here the CDR3 DNA reads TGCGCCAGCGCGGACATTTCGAACACCGGGGAGCTGTTTCTT.

The chain uses TRBV12-3 or TRBV12-4 and TRBJ2-7; 7 positions agree with TRBD1. The CDR3 covers 14 residues. With V trimmed by 4 bases and J by 2 bases, 5 bases remained unmatched. Here the CDR3 reads CASSSGTGAYEQYV. In DNA, the CDR3 is TGTGCCAGCAGTTCGGGCACAGGGGCCTACGAGCAGTACGTC.

This clone was detected many times. The rearrangement links TRBV28 to TRBJ1-2, with a possible D match to TRBD1 (6 bases). V lost 7 bases and J lost 3, with 12 bases in between. Germline CDR1 is MDHEN and CDR2 is SYDVKM. This CDR3 comprises 13 residues. As DNA, the CDR3 is TGTGCCAGCACCGGGGGGCTAGACTATGGCTACACCTTC. It codes for CASTGGLDYGYTF.

The chain recombines TRBV5-1 with TRBJ2-7; TRBD1 matches 9 bases. CDR1 is SGHRS and CDR2 is YFSETQ in the germline V gene. This CDR3 is 14 amino acids long. The V and J ends lost 4 bases and 0 bases, in that order; junction bases with no gene match: 2. The CDR3 region has the DNA TGCGCCAGCAGCCGGGACAGGGTCTCCTACGAGCAGTACTTC. This translates into CASSRDRVSYEQYF.

Remarks on this clone: Just one base apart from a much larger clone, this may be a read error. The J gene is TRBJ1-1, the V gene TRBV10-3; 7 bases are shared with TRBD1. Trimming at V came to 6 bases and at J to 3 bases, leaving 4 bases not matched to a gene. The CDR3 sequence is 13 residues long. Germline assignment: CDR1 ENHRY and CDR2 SYGVKD. This CDR3 reads CAIRTGSDTEAFF. The CDR3 region has the DNA TGTGCCATCAGGACAGGGTCGGACACTGAAGCTTTCTTT.

There are many counts of this clone. V usage is TRBV11-2 and J usage is TRBJ2-3, with 12 bases that match TRBD2. Germline assignment: CDR1 SGHAT and CDR2 FQNNGV. The V segment lost 2 bases and the J segment 6 bases; nucleotides outside the gene matches: 9. This CDR3 region has 17 residues. The CDR3: CASSLRLAGARGDTQYF. CDR3 DNA sequence: TGTGCCAGCAGCTTAAGACTAGCGGGGGCGCGGGGGGATACGCAGTATTTT.

Ten or more counts support this clone. The chain couples TRBV7-2 to TRBJ2-1, with D possibly TRBD1 on 5 matching bases. V lost 5 bases and J lost 7, with 15 bases in between. The CDR3 has 14 amino acids. Germline lookup yields CDR1 SGHTA and CDR2 FQGNSA. Here the CDR3 DNA reads TGTGCCAGCAGCCCCTGGGTGGGGCCGAATGAGCAGTTCTTC. This sequence encodes CASSPWVGPNEQFF.

This clone was seen many times. The chain links TRBV15 to TRBJ1-4; D may be TRBD1 (5 bases). This CDR3 has 16 residues. From germline, CDR1 is LNHNV and CDR2 YYDKDF (reference sequence). The V end lost 0 bases, the J end lost 6 bases, and 14 bases lay between the germline ends. CDR3 in DNA: TGTGCCACCAGCAGAGAAGTATTGTGGGGGGATGAAAAACTGTTTTTT. Encoded protein: CATSREVLWGDEKLFF.

The gene calls are TRBV6-2 or TRBV6-3 and TRBJ2-7; D is tentatively TRBD1 or TRBD2 (5 bases each). The germline gives CDR1 MNHEY, CDR2 SVGEGT. This CDR3 has 13 amino acids. Trimming took off 0 bases at V and 2 bases at J, with 5 bases between the two ends. DNA of the CDR3: TGTGCCAGCAGTTACTCGGGGGCCTACGAGCAGTACTTC. Translating gives CASSYSGAYEQYF.